A selection of T cell receptor beta chains follows, all from one sample in a study of blood T cell repertoires in COVID-19. Libraries were prepared by immunoSEQ multiplex PCR; TCRdb keeps only in-frame clonotypes and omits some of them. The sample has approximately 360,000 clones, approximately 87% seen once. Sequencing used PBMCs or T cells enriched from blood (not recorded which). These receptors originate from a woman aged 25 to 39 with acute COVID-19. The CDR3 runs from the conserved cysteine through the conserved F or W.

J gene,V gene,CDR3 protein
TRBJ1-5,TRBV12-5,CASGPPGLYSNQPQHF
TRBJ2-1,TRBV5-1,CASSLNRGSLGNEQFF
TRBJ1-6,TRBV11-2,CASSLDGQPNSPLHF
TRBJ1-1,TRBV18,CASSPRSGSNTEAFF
TRBJ1-4,TRBV19,CASSIMGQGVSEKLFF
TRBJ2-1,TRBV14,CASSQVAGRLGEQFF
TRBJ1-3,TRBV7-2,CASSLVAGGQGARNTIYF
TRBJ2-7,TRBV15,CATSRQTGGSGEQYF
TRBJ2-7,TRBV4-1,CASSRDSSYEQYF
TRBJ1-5,TRBV5-5,CASSLSPREIQPQHF
TRBJ1-4,TRBV30,CAWSVLPFGEKLFF
TRBJ2-7,TRBV7-2,CASSSTGVYEQYF
TRBJ1-2,TRBV5-4,CASSTGTGDGYTF
TRBJ1-2,TRBV9,CASSFGEGWNYGYTF
TRBJ2-7,TRBV7-2,CASSFQVGGPYEQYF